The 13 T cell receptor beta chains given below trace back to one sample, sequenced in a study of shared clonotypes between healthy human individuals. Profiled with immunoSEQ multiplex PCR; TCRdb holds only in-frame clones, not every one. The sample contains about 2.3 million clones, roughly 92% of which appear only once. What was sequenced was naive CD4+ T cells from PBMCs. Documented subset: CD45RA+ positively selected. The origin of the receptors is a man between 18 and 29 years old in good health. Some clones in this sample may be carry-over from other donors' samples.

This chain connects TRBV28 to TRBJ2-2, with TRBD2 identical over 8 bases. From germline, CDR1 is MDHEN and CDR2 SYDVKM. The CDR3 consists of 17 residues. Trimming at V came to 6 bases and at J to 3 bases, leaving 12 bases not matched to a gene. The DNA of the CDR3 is TGTGCCAGCAGGTCAAAGACCGGGACTAGAGACACCGGGGAGCTGTTTTTT. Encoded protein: CASRSKTGTRDTGELFF.

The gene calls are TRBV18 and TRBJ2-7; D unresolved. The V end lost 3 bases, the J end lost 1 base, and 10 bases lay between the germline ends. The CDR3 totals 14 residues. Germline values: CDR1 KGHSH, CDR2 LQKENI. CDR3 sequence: CASSPRSRSYEQYF. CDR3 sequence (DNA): TGTGCCAGCTCACCTCGTTCGAGGTCCTACGAGCAGTACTTC.

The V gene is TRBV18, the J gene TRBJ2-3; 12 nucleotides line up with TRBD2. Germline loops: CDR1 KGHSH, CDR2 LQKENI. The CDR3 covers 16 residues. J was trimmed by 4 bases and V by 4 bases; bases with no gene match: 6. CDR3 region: CASSLTSGSLADTQYF. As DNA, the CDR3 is TGTGCCAGCTCACTGACTAGCGGGAGCTTAGCAGATACGCAGTATTTT.

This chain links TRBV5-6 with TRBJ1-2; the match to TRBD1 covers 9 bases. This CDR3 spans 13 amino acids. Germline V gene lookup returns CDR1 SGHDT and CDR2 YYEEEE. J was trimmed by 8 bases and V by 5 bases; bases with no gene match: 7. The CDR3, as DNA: TGTGCCAGCAGACTCCGGGACAGGGACGGCTACACCTTC. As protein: CASRLRDRDGYTF.

The DNA for the CDR3 is TGTGCCACCAGCAGAGATTGGGGGGCCCAAGAGACCCAGTACTTC. Protein sequence: CATSRDWGAQETQYF. This sequence joins TRBV15 and TRBJ2-5; either TRBD1 or TRBD2 may fit D (6 bases each). CDR3 size: 15 residues. Trimming pared 0 bases from V and 1 base from J, leaving 9 bases between. From germline, CDR1 is LNHNV and CDR2 YYDKDF (reference sequence).

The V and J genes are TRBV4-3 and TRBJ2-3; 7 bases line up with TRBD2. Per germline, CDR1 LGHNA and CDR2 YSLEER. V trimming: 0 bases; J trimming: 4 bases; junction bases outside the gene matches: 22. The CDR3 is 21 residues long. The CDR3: CASSQEASVRPSGRPPDTQYF. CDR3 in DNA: TGCGCCAGCAGCCAAGAAGCCTCCGTGAGGCCTAGCGGAAGACCCCCAGATACGCAGTATTTT.

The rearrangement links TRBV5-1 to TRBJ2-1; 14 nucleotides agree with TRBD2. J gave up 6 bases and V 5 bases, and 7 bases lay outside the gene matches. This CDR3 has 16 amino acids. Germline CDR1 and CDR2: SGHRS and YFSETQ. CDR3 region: CASRRLAGGPGNEQFF. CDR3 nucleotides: TGCGCCAGCAGGCGACTAGCGGGAGGGCCGGGCAATGAGCAGTTCTTC.

The CDR3, as DNA: TGCGCCAGCAGTTCACAGGCGGCGGTCCCCTACGAGCAGTACTTC. It yields the protein CASSSQAAVPYEQYF. The chain links TRBV5-1 to TRBJ2-5, with D possibly matching TRBD1 (5 bases). The J call may be mistaken, given a closer DNA end match to TRBJ2-7. CDR3 length: 15 amino acids. The germline gives CDR1 SGHRS, CDR2 YFSETQ.

In DNA, the CDR3 is TGTGCCAGTCTAGCGGGAGACGAGCAGTACTTC. It translates to CASLAGDEQYF. The V call is TRBV27, the J call TRBJ2-7; TRBD2 matches 10 bases. The CDR3 contains 11 residues. Trimming cost V 9 bases and J 5 bases; bases outside gene matches: 1. The germline V gene encodes CDR1 MNHEY and CDR2 SMNVEV (reference sequence).

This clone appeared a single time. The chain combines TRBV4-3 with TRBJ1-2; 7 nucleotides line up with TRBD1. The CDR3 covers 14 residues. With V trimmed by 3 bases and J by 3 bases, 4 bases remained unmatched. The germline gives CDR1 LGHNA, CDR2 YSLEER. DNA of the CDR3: TGCGCCAGCAGCCAGGATACAGGGGACTATGGCTACACCTTC. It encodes CASSQDTGDYGYTF.

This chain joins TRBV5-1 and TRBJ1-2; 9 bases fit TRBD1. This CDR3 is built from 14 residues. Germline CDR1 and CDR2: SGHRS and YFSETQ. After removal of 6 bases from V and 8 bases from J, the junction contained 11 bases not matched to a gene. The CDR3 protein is CASTLARTGEGYTF. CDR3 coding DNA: TGCGCCAGCACTCTTGCCCGGACAGGGGAGGGCTACACCTTC.

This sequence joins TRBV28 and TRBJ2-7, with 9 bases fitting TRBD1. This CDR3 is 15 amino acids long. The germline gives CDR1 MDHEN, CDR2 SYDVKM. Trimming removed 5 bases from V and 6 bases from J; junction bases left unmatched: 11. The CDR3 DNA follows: TGTGCCAGCAGTCCACCGGGACAGGGCTCCCTCGAGCAGTACTTC. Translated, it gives CASSPPGQGSLEQYF.

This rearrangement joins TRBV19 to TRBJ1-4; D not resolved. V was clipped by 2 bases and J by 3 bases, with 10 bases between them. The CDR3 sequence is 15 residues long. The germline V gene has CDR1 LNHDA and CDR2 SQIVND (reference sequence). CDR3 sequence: CASSIYAQPNEKLFF. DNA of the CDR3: TGTGCCAGTAGTATATACGCACAGCCTAATGAAAAACTGTTTTTT. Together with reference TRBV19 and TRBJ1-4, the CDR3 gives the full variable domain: DGGITQSPKYLFRKEGQNVTLSCEQNLNHDAMYWYRQDPGQGLRLIYYSQIVNDFQKGDIAEGYSVSREKKESFPLTVTSAQKNPTAFYLCASSIYAQPNEKLFFGSGTQLSVL.